The 16 T cell receptor beta chains reported below all come from one sample, sequenced in a study of blood T cells in healthy people across ages. Next came a second PCR, run for about 6 to 12 cycles, which used a sample-barcoded 5' primer along with a J-beta primer mix. TCRdb re-called the 5' RACE reads with MiXCR, one entry per CDR3 protein. Among just over 1 million distinct CDR3 sequences, around 45% were seen once, and the ten largest hold approximately 19%. The sequenced material came from blood. The receptor source for this set is a woman aged 60-70 years in good health.

V and J are TRBV20-1 and TRBJ2-5; the D gene is possibly TRBD2 (6 bases). This CDR3 spans 16 amino acids. From germline, CDR1 is DFQATT and CDR2 SNEGSKA (reference sequence). V was cut by 0 bases and J by 5 bases, with 19 bases left in between. The CDR3 region is CSARDRRQTREETQYF. Written as DNA, the CDR3 is TGCAGTGCTAGAGATCGTAGGCAGACTAGGGAGGAGACCCAGTACTTC.

The chain joins TRBV3-1 to TRBJ2-3, with 10 bases matching TRBD2. Germline V gives CDR1 LGHDT, CDR2 YNNKEL (reference sequence). With V trimmed by 2 bases and J by 4 bases, 9 bases remained unmatched. This CDR3 contains 17 residues. The CDR3 loop is CASSQFRLAGTSDTQYF. The DNA of the CDR3 is TGTGCCAGCAGCCAATTTAGACTAGCGGGCACTTCAGATACGCAGTATTTT.

This clonotype was seen only a few times. This chain connects TRBV20-1 to TRBJ1-5; 10 bases fit TRBD1. Germline CDR1 DFQATT, CDR2 SNEGSKA (reference sequence). The CDR3 is 16 amino acids. The trim removed 4 bases at V and 5 bases at J, leaving 11 bases unmatched. In nucleotides, the CDR3 is TGCAGTGCTAAGGGGTTGGGGACAGGGGATTATCAGCCCCAGCATTTT. Translated, it gives CSAKGLGTGDYQPQHF.

The rearrangement uses TRBV7-6 and TRBJ2-1; 7 positions match TRBD2. The CDR3 extends over 15 amino acids. With 4 bases clipped from V and 6 bases from J, the junction kept 9 bases outside the gene matches. The germline V gene has CDR1 SGHVS and CDR2 FNYEAQ. Here the CDR3 reads CASSSNPTSRNEQFF. CDR3 coding DNA: TGTGCCAGCAGCTCTAACCCGACTAGCCGCAATGAGCAGTTCTTC. The variable domain in full, with the rest retrieved from reference TRBV7-6 and TRBJ2-1, is GAGVSQSPRYKVTKRGQDVALRCDPISGHVSLYWYRQALGQGPEFLTYFNYEAQQDKSGLPNDRFSAERPEGSISTLTIQRTEQRDSAMYRCASSSNPTSRNEQFFGPGTRLTVL.

A few counts support this clonotype. The chain joins TRBV12-3 or TRBV12-4 to TRBJ1-1; no definite D call. V was cut by 1 base and J by 10 bases, with 7 bases left in between. This CDR3 contains 11 residues. For the CDR3, the DNA is TGTGCCAGCAGTTTAGGCCCCGCAGCTTTCTTT. Protein: CASSLGPAAFF.

Regarding this clonotype: Germline is not matched at one junction end, which may reflect a read error. The chain joins TRBV10-3 to TRBJ2-1, with unresolved D. This CDR3 is 13 amino acids long. CDR1 ENHRY and CDR2 SYGVKD come from the germline V gene. The CDR3 DNA follows: TGTGCCATCTGGGCGGAACAATACAATGGGCAGTTCTTC. Translating it yields CAIWAEQYNGQFF.

CDR3 DNA: TGTGCCAGCAGCTTAGTTCAGGGTCCCTACGAGCAGTACTTC. Its protein is CASSLVQGPYEQYF. The chain combines TRBV7-8 with TRBJ2-7; weak D call: TRBD1 (5 bases). The V gene's germline CDR1 is SGHVS and CDR2 FQNEAQ. The CDR3 has 14 residues. Between the trimmed V and J ends, which lost 1 base and 2 bases, there was a span of 9 bases.

This clonotype has only a few counts. The rearrangement uses TRBV7-9 and TRBJ1-4; 9 bases agree with TRBD1. The CDR3 consists of 15 residues. The V and J ends lost 5 bases and 3 bases, in that order; junction bases with no gene match: 4. The germline V gene has CDR1 SEHNR and CDR2 FQNEAQ (reference sequence). The CDR3 loop reads CASSPRDRANEKLFF. In nucleotides, the CDR3 is TGTGCCAGCAGCCCCCGGGACAGGGCTAATGAAAAACTGTTTTTT.

This clonotype was detected only a few times. The V call is TRBV20-1, the J call TRBJ2-5; D is possibly TRBD1 or TRBD2 (5 bases each). Trimming stripped 6 bases from V and 5 bases from J, with 16 bases between. CDR1 is DFQATT and CDR2 is SNEGSKA in the germline V gene (reference sequence). The CDR3 length is 13 residues. For the CDR3, the DNA is TGCAGTGCGGGGGACCCCAAGGGGGAGACCCAGTACTTC. It codes for CSAGDPKGETQYF.

The chain joins TRBV5-1 to TRBJ2-1; tentative D call: TRBD1 (6 bases). V lost 4 bases, J lost 8 bases, and 19 bases lay in between. The CDR3 extends over 15 amino acids. Germline CDR1 SGHRS, CDR2 YFSETQ. The CDR3 coding sequence is TGCGCCAGCAGCCCATCAGGGGCAGGGGTCTATGAGCAGTTCTTC. Translation: CASSPSGAGVYEQFF.

The rearrangement uses TRBV20-1 and TRBJ1-5; 7 nucleotides agree with TRBD1. The CDR3 has 12 amino acids. Unmatched junction bases numbered 1, after V lost 1 base and J lost 7 bases. In germline, CDR1 is DFQATT, CDR2 SNEGSKA (reference sequence). The CDR3 region has the DNA TGCAGTGCTAGAGCACAGGGGCAGCCCCAGCATTTT. It specifies CSARAQGQPQHF.

The chain combines TRBV3-1 with TRBJ2-5; possibly TRBD2 for D (6 bases). Germline CDR1 reads LGHDT; CDR2 reads YNNKEL (reference sequence). The CDR3 length is 15 residues. The germline V and J ends were trimmed by 5 bases and 1 base, with 14 bases remaining between them. CDR3 in DNA: TGTGCCAGCAGCACGGGGGAGTTCAGCCAAGAGACCCAGTACTTC. Its translation: CASSTGEFSQETQYF.

The chain uses TRBV5-4 and TRBJ1-2, with TRBD1 matching 8 bases. The CDR3 spans 15 residues. The germline V gene has CDR1 SGHNT and CDR2 YYREEE (reference sequence). The V and J ends lost 0 bases and 0 bases, in that order; junction bases with no gene match: 1. This CDR3 reads CASSLETGANYGYTF. The CDR3 DNA reads TGTGCCAGCAGCTTGGAGACAGGGGCTAACTATGGCTACACCTTC.

Many counts were recorded for this clonotype. The V and J genes are TRBV29-1 and TRBJ2-7; D not resolved. Germline CDR1 reads SQVTM; CDR2 reads ANQGSEA. The CDR3 sequence is 12 residues long. Trimming removed 4 bases from V and 1 base from J, with 8 bases in between. The CDR3 nucleotides are TGCAGCGTTGCTTGGGGTTCCTACGAGCAGTACTTC. Translating it yields CSVAWGSYEQYF.

This clonotype was counted only a few times. The chain employs TRBV28 and TRBJ2-5, with D possibly being TRBD2 (5 bases). The end of the DNA fits TRBJ2-7 better, so the J call may be wrong. This CDR3 has 12 residues. CDR1 and CDR2 from the germline V gene are MDHEN and SYDVKM. DNA of the CDR3: TGTGCCACCCTAGAAGAGGGCTACGAGCAGTACTTC. It specifies CATLEEGYEQYF.

This clonotype was seen only a few times. The CDR3 here is CASSFLRDIFPGANVLTF. The CDR3 bases are TGTGCCAGCAGTTTCCTCCGGGACATCTTTCCTGGGGCCAACGTCCTGACTTTC. V and J are TRBV7-2 and TRBJ2-6; D perhaps matches TRBD1 (6 bases). Germline V gives CDR1 SGHTA, CDR2 FQGNSA. This CDR3 comprises 18 residues. V was clipped by 6 bases and J by 2 bases, with 20 bases between them.